The rows below give T cell receptor beta chains drawn from one sample of a study of Graves' ophthalmopathy and Graves' hyperthyroidism. MiXCR, applied by TCRdb to the multiplex PCR reads, yields one record per CDR3 protein. The repertoire consists of a few hundred thousand distinct CDR3 sequences, with around 18% occurring once and the leading ten covering approximately 1.4%. What was sequenced was peripheral blood. These receptors all come from a young woman with Graves' ophthalmopathy. Each CDR3 is given with its conserved first and last residue. Each record gives: clone size, D gene, J gene, V gene, CDR3 DNA, CDR3 protein. The D gene is left open where the match is weak. The size of a clone is reported for some rows only, either as once, few or many, or as a class for expanded clones.

- - TRBJ1-1 TRBV6-1 TGTGCCAGCAGGAGACGGCAGGGAGTTGAAGCTTTCTTT CASRRRQGVEAFF
- - TRBJ2-7 TRBV6-2/TRBV6-3 TGTGCCAGCGCACTCGGCTACGAGCAGTACTTC CASALGYEQYF
many TRBD1 TRBJ1-6 TRBV15 TGTGCCACCAGCAGAGGAAGGGACAGGGGCGATTCACCCCTCCACTTT CATSRGRDRGDSPLHF
- - TRBJ2-6 TRBV11-2 TGTGCCAGCAGCTCCCCCCGGACCCCAGCAAAAGGGGCCAACGTCCTGACTTTC CASSSPRTPAKGANVLTF
many TRBD1 TRBJ2-2 TRBV5-1 TGCGCCAGCAGCACGGACAGGGACACCGGGGAGCTGTTTTTT CASSTDRDTGELFF
many - TRBJ2-2 TRBV12-3/TRBV12-4 TGTGCCAGCTGTGGTGACACCGGGGAGCTGTTTTTT CASCGDTGELFF
once - TRBJ1-2 TRBV5-1 TGCGCCAGCAGCTGGGACACCCAGGGCGGCTACACCTTC CASSWDTQGGYTF
many TRBD1 TRBJ1-1 TRBV12-3/TRBV12-4 TGTGCCAGCAGTTACAGGGGCCGGAACACTGAAGCTTTCTTT CASSYRGRNTEAFF
many TRBD1 TRBJ1-5 TRBV25-1 TGTGCCAGCAGGGAACCTGACAGGGGATATGGTCAGCCCCAGCATTTT CASREPDRGYGQPQHF
- TRBD1 TRBJ1-5 TRBV2 TGTGCCAGCCGAAAACAGGGGGCGAGCAATCAGCCCCAGCATTTT CASRKQGASNQPQHF
many - TRBJ1-5 TRBV28 TGTGCCAGCAGTTGGAGGGGGACGGGGATCCAGCCCCAGCATTTT CASSWRGTGIQPQHF
many - TRBJ1-5 TRBV27 TGTGCCAGCAGTTTATATAGGGACCTTTATCAGCCCCAGCATTTT CASSLYRDLYQPQHF
- TRBD1 TRBJ1-1 TRBV12-3/TRBV12-4 TGTGCCAGCAGTCGAAGAGGGGGCCTTGAAGCTTTCTTT CASSRRGGLEAFF
many TRBD2 TRBJ2-2 TRBV3-1 TGTGCCAGCAGCCAACTGCTAGCGGGGGGCCCCACCGGGGAGCTGTTTTTT CASSQLLAGGPTGELFF